Listed here are 3 T cell receptor beta chains from one sample, sequenced in a study of blood T cell repertoires in COVID-19. TCRdb keeps only in-frame clones here, not all; method: immunoSEQ multiplex PCR. The profile shows under 200,000 clones, approximately 87% of them singletons. Sequencing was done on a sample of peripheral blood. Receptors were obtained from a woman in her 70s with COVID-19, enrolled during active disease.

The chain carries TRBV11-2 and TRBJ1-1; D uncertain. Germline V gives CDR1 SGHAT, CDR2 FQNNGV. The CDR3 totals 14 residues. Trimming took 6 bases from V and 0 from J, leaving 11 bases between them. The CDR3 sequence: CASRRGGVNTEAFF. As DNA, the CDR3 is TGTGCCAGCAGGCGGGGAGGAGTGAACACTGAAGCTTTCTTT.

This rearrangement joins TRBV5-6 to TRBJ1-2; D is possibly TRBD1 (5 bases). Germline assignment: CDR1 SGHDT and CDR2 YYEEEE. The germline V and J ends were trimmed by 2 bases and 2 bases, with 10 bases remaining between them. The CDR3 consists of 14 residues. CDR3 residues: CASSLEQVNYGYTF. The CDR3 coding sequence is TGTGCCAGCAGCTTAGAACAGGTGAACTATGGCTACACCTTC.

This chain uses TRBV23-1 with TRBJ2-5; 8 bases map to TRBD1. TRBV23-1 is treated as an ORF (open reading frame) with a function not yet certain. J gave up 5 bases and V 0 bases, and 5 bases lay outside the gene matches. This CDR3 comprises 15 residues. The CDR3 here is CASSQSWTGCETQYF. In DNA, the CDR3 is TGCGCCAGCAGTCAATCATGGACAGGGTGCGAGACCCAGTACTTC.